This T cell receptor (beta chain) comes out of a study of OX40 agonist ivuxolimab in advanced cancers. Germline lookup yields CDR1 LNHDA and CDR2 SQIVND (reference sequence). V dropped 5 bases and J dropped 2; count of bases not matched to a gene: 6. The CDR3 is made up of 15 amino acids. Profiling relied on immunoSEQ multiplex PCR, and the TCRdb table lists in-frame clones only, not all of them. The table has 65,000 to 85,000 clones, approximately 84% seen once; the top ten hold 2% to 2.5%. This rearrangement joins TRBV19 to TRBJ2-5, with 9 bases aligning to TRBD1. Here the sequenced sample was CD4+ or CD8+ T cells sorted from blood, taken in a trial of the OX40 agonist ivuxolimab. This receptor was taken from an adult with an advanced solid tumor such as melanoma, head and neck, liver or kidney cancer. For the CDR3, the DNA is TGTGCCAGTAGTGTGACGGGGACAGGGCAAGAGACCCAGTACTTC. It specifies CASSVTGTGQETQYF.